A selection of T cell receptor beta chains follows, all from one sample in a study of beta chain features in type 1 diabetes. Assay used: immunoSEQ multiplex PCR; TCRdb lists only in-frame clones, some missing. The sample holds about 350,000 clones, about 19% seen once. The sequenced material came from naive CD4+ T cells from blood. The receptors originated from a woman in her late teens or twenties in good health. CDR3s include the opening cysteine and the closing phenylalanine or tryptophan. Each record gives: clone size, D gene, V gene, J gene, CDR3 DNA, CDR3 protein. A D gene is named only where the DNA matches it firmly. Size tells how often a clone was seen (once, few, many) or the class of an expanded clone, and some rows leave it out.

.	TRBD2	TRBV5-4	TRBJ2-1	TGTGCCAGCAGCCCTCGCGGTAGCGGGACCTCCTACAATGAGCAGTTCTTC	CASSPRGSGTSYNEQFF
.	TRBD2	TRBV30	TRBJ2-7	TGTGCCTGGAGCAATAGCGGGGCCTACGAGCAGTACTTC	CAWSNSGAYEQYF
once	.	TRBV2	TRBJ1-4	TGTGCCAGCAGTGAATTTAGGGGCGGTGAAAAACTGTTTTTT	CASSEFRGGEKLFF
few	.	TRBV7-8	TRBJ1-1	TGTGCCAGCAGCTTACTAGCAGCTAACACTGAAGCTTTCTTT	CASSLLAANTEAFF
few	TRBD2	TRBV30	TRBJ2-1	TGTGCCGGTTTAGGAGGGGGACTAGCGGGAAAATACAATGAGCAGTTCTTC	CAGLGGGLAGKYNEQFF
.	.	TRBV9	TRBJ1-1	TGTGCCAGCAGCGTTGACAGCCGCGCGGCTGAAGCTTTCTTT	CASSVDSRAAEAFF
.	.	TRBV6-6	TRBJ2-5	TGTGCCAGCAGTAAGCGGGCAATCCAAGAGACCCAGTACTTC	CASSKRAIQETQYF
few	.	TRBV30	TRBJ1-2	TGTGCCTGGATGCAGGGTGGCTATGGCTACACCTTC	CAWMQGGYGYTF
few	.	TRBV7-9	TRBJ2-5	TGTGCCAGCAGCCCAGTGGGGCCTCAAGAGACCCAGTACTTC	CASSPVGPQETQYF
.	.	TRBV30	TRBJ1-1	TGTGCCTGGAGTGTACAGGGTGGGAACACTGAAGCTTTCTTT	CAWSVQGGNTEAFF
few	TRBD2	TRBV18	TRBJ2-7	TGTGCCAGCTCAGCATCGACTAGCGGCCGATACGAGCAGTACTTC	CASSASTSGRYEQYF
few	.	TRBV13	TRBJ1-1	TGTGCCAGCAGCACTGGACTGGGAGAAGCTTTCTTT	CASSTGLGEAFF
few	TRBD2	TRBV7-9	TRBJ2-5	TGTGCCAGCAGCTTAAGGGGACTAGCGGCCCAAGAGACCCAGTACTTC	CASSLRGLAAQETQYF
few	.	TRBV7-9	TRBJ2-7	TGTGCCAGCGGACCTGAGGGGACTGCTCTATACGAGCAGTACTTC	CASGPEGTALYEQYF
.	.	TRBV5-1	TRBJ1-1	TGCGCCAGCAGCTTTTGGGAGGGCACTGAAGCTTTCTTT	CASSFWEGTEAFF